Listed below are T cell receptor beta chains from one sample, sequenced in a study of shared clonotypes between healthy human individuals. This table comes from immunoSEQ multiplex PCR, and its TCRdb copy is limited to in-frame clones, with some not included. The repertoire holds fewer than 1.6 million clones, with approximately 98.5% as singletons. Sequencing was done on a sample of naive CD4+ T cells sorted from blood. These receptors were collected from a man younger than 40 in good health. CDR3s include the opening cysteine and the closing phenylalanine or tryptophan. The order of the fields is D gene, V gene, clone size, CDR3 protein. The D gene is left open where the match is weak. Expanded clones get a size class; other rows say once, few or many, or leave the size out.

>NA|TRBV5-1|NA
CASSPETNYFYGYTF
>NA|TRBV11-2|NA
CASSFGDFYNEQFF
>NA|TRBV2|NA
CASSLRREQETQYF
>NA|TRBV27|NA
CASSFSGLFRKNTDTQYF
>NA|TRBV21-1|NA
CASSTQIRVLNEKLFF
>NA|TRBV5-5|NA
CASSLGGWTEAFF
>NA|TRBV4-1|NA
CASSHAPGNEQFF
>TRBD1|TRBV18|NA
CASSPIGQGAHADTQYF
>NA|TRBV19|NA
CASRQGYEQYF
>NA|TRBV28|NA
CASGGLRRDNQPQHF
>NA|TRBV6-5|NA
CASSYLSGEQFF
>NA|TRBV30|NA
CAWSVSGQASWTQYF
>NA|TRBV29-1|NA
CSVEKPRKGTQYF
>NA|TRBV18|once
CASSPGAEDTQYF
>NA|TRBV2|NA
CASSEALRNEQFF
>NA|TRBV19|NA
CASSIDSTSSRPQHF
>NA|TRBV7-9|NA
CASSLDSGDADETQYF
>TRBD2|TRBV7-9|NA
CASSFLSGRAGSEQYF
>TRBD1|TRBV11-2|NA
CASSFIGLTGTGGYEQYF
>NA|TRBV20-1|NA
CSDYGYTF
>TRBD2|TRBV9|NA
CASSGSGNTYNEQFF
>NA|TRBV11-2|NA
CASSFRMSGGESYEQYF
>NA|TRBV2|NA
CASSDGLRTPELFF
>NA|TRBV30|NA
CAWSGSPRLSGNTIYF
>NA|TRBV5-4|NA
CASSDPTRGNTEAFF
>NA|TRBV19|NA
CASREGFLPQHF
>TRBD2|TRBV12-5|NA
CASGPPLAGADASSYEQYF
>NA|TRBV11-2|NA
CASSRGTPLYEQYF
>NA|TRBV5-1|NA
CASSLAGDGGNTIYF
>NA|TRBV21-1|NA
CASSKGVRGGRTDTQYF
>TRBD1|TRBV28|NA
CASSLTGAAYNEQFF
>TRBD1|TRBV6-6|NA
CASRQDRGGSGQPQHF
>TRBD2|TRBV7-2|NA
CASSLDSTSFNEQFF
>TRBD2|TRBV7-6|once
CASSLGAGGYNEQFF
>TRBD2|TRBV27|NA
CASTIAGSTDTQYF
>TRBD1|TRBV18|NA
CASSPLQGGSNQPQHF
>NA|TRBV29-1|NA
CSVAEETQYF
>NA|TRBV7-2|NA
CASSLTFINNEQFF
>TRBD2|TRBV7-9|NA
CASREGLHNEQFF
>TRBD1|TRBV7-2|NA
CASNQGAGELFF
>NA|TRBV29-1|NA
CSVAGTGRYEQYF
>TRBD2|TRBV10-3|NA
CAISFASGGDTQYF
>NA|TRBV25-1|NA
CASSEWRDEQFF
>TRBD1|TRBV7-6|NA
CASSLSGTGAYEQYF
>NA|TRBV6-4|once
CASRGDGNSSEAFF
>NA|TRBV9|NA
CASSAQLGEQYF
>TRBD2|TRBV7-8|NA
CASSLGLAGGYEQYF
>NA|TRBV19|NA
CASSPGANSNQPQHF
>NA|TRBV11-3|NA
CASSNSRSSYEQYF
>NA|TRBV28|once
CASSLQVGQPQHF
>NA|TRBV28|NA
CASRSTGTYEQYF
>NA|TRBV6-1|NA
CASSARGFPDNEQFF
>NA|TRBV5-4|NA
CASSLADYGYTF
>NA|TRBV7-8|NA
CASSYWTGQETQYF
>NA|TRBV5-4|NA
CASSSWTAPGQTGELFF
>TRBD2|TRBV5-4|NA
CASSFTGLTETQYF
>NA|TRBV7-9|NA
CASSLVNGRVQETQYF
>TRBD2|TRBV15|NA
CATRPDSGKPYDTDTQYF
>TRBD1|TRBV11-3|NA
CASSKQGERTDTQYF
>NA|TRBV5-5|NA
CASSLFGVNYGYTF